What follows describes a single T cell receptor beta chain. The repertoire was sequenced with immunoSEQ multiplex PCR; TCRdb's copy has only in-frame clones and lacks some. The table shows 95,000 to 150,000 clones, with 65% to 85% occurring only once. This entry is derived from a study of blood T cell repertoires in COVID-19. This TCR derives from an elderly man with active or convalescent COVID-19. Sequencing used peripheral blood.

CDR3 in amino acids: CASSNPGQGVEQFF. The CDR3 coding sequence is TGTGCCAGTAGTAATCCGGGACAGGGCGTTGAGCAGTTCTTC. The chain couples TRBV19 to TRBJ2-1, with 9 bases matching TRBD1. The ends lost 4 bases at V and 9 bases at J; junction bases unmatched: 7. Germline assignment: CDR1 LNHDA and CDR2 SQIVND (reference sequence). The CDR3 has 14 residues.